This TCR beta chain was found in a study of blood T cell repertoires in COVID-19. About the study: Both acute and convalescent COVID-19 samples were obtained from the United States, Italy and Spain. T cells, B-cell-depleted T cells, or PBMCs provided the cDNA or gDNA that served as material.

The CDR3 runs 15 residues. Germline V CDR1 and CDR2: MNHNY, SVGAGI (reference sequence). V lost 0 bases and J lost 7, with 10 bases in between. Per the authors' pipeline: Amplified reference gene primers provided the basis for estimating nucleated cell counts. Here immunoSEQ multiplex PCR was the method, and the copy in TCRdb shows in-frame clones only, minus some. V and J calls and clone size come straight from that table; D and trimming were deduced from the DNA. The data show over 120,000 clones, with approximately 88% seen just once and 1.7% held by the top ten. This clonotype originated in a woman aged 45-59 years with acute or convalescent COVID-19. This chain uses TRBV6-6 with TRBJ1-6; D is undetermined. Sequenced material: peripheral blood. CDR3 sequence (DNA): TGTGCCAGCAGTTACTCGATTTACCGGAATTCACCCCTCCACTTT. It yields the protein CASSYSIYRNSPLHF.